This entry lists 7 T cell receptor beta chains sequenced from one sample in a study of blood T cells in healthy people across ages (dated by TCRdb to 2015 to 2017). The library came from 5' RACE. The reads were generated on an Illumina HiSeq 2500. A second PCR of about 6 to 11 cycles was performed with a sample-barcoded 5' primer and a J-beta primer mix. TCRdb trimmed the raw reads at Q25, called clones with MiXCR and kept productive beta chains. Entries that share a CDR3 protein sequence are merged under the most common genes and DNA. The sample table records approximately 1.5 million distinct CDR3 sequences; 40% to 45% of these occur just once. The top ten hold roughly 3.7% of the sample. The material sequenced was blood. All receptors derive from a woman younger than 30 in good health.

This clonotype turned up a few times. The V and J genes are TRBV20-1 and TRBJ1-6, with D hard to call. CDR1 and CDR2 from the germline V gene are DFQATT and SNEGSKA (reference sequence). Between the trimmed V and J ends, which lost 3 bases and 6 bases, there was a span of 6 bases. The CDR3 is 12 residues long. The CDR3 DNA follows: TGCAGTGCTAGTGATTCTAATTCACCCCTCCACTTT. It specifies CSASDSNSPLHF.

At least ten counts were recorded for this clonotype. Here the CDR3 DNA reads TGTGCCAGCAGCGTGGGGGGAGGCGGCTATAATGAGCAGTTCTTC. It codes for CASSVGGGGYNEQFF. The J gene is TRBJ2-1, the V gene TRBV9, with a tentative D call TRBD2 (6 bases). Germline assignment: CDR1 SGDLS and CDR2 YYNGEE. Trimming removed 2 bases at V and 7 bases at J, with 16 bases between. This CDR3 has 15 amino acids.

The chain employs TRBV12-3 or TRBV12-4 and TRBJ2-1; 11 nucleotides align to TRBD2. The J segment lost 4 bases and the V segment lost 6 bases, leaving 2 bases of the junction unmatched. CDR3 length equals 14 residues. The CDR3 bases are TGTGCCAGCAGAGTAGCGGGAGGGTACAATGAGCAGTTCTTC. Its protein product is CASRVAGGYNEQFF.

There are a few counts of this clonotype. The chain uses TRBV28 and TRBJ2-1; 10 bases line up with TRBD2. This CDR3 spans 16 amino acids. V lost 8 bases, J lost 4 bases, and 11 bases stayed unmatched. The V gene's germline CDR1 is MDHEN and CDR2 SYDVKM. CDR3 region: CASYPTGLAVYNEQFF. For the CDR3, the DNA is TGTGCCAGCTACCCGACCGGACTAGCGGTTTACAATGAGCAGTTCTTC.

This clonotype was counted ten times or more. V gene TRBV7-2 combines with J gene TRBJ2-7; 7 bases agree with TRBD1. V shed 2 bases, J shed 3 bases, and the junction held 4 bases outside the gene matches. This CDR3 has 14 residues. Germline loops: CDR1 SGHTA, CDR2 FQGNSA. CDR3 in amino acids: CASSLQGVYYEQYF. The DNA for the CDR3 is TGTGCCAGCAGCTTACAGGGGGTTTACTACGAGCAGTACTTC.

J is TRBJ2-5 and V is TRBV27; 9 bases align to TRBD1. The DNA end lines up better with TRBJ2-7; the J call may be wrong. Germline values: CDR1 MNHEY, CDR2 SMNVEV (reference sequence). The CDR3 totals 14 residues. The CDR3 region is CASSWGTGLNEQYF. Written as DNA, the CDR3 is TGTGCCAGCAGTTGGGGGACAGGGTTGAACGAGCAGTACTTC.

The J gene is TRBJ2-7, the V gene TRBV29-1; D not certain. The CDR3 sequence is 11 residues long. The V gene's germline CDR1 is SQVTM and CDR2 ANQGSEA. V dropped 6 bases and J dropped 5 bases, with 11 bases sitting between them. The CDR3 DNA reads as TGCAGCGTCGAGACGGCGGACGAGCAGTACTTC. Protein product: CSVETADEQYF.